This TCR beta chain was profiled in a study of untreated major depressive disorder (dated by TCRdb to 2016 to 2019). About the full investigation: The study was a cross-sectional case-control comparison of T cell phenotype and TCR repertoire between antidepressant-free major depressive disorder patients and individually matched non-depressed controls. The paper as a whole reports these results and caveats: For the sequencing comparisons, one-tailed planned tests were applied to only three preselected Vbeta families. Because of the strict matching and exclusion criteria, the study sample was comparatively small, which limits how generalizable the findings are.

Each depressed patient was matched pairwise with a non-depressed control on sex, age, current smoking status and body mass index. European descent was reported for all participants. Controls scored 5 or less on the Quick Inventory of Depressive Symptoms-Self Report and had no mood disorder, either currently or at any point in their lifetime. Major medical conditions, Axis I/II comorbidities, regular medication or illicit drug use, and drinking over 100 g alcohol weekly were applied as exclusion criteria for all participants. Around 29 ml of peripheral blood was collected into EDTA tubes from each participant. Thawed PBMCs underwent magnetic negative selection with the BD IMag Human CD4 T Lymphocyte Enrichment Set to purify CD4+ T cells. Flow cytometry confirmed that the CD4+ enrichment method typically gave 85% to 95% purity. TCRbeta sequencing was performed on a subgroup of roughly 5 case-control pairs selected blind to chemokine receptor expression and flow-cytometric repertoire skewing results. All blood samples were collected in the morning at 8:00 a.m., and PBMCs were isolated by Ficoll-Hypaque gradient centrifugation. PBMCs were cryopreserved by gradual cooling to -80 degrees C and were kept in liquid nitrogen until assay.

The Qiagen DNeasy Blood and Tissue Kit was used to extract total genomic DNA from the purified CD4+ T cells. The TCRbeta CDR3 region, defined according to IMGT, was amplified and sequenced using immunoSEQ immunosequencing protocols. The authors processed their data as follows. The immunoSEQ service preprocessed the raw sequence data to correct PCR and sequencing errors. The sequence data were loaded into the immunoSEQ Analyzer and then analyzed further using VDJtools v1.0.7. The paired Wilcoxon signed-rank test was used to test for differences between patients and controls. Here the immuneACCESS table is served through TCRdb, limited to in-frame sequences with V and J called. Missing clones are a known gap in these copies; in checked studies unresolved V genes cover under half, and the rest lacks a known reason. That table furnishes V, J and clone size, whereas the DNA furnished D and trimming. The sample table lists approximately 20,000 clones, 85% of them with a count of one. The biggest ten clones account for around 0.76% of the sample.

As for this clone: No antigen is known for it. Within one base of it there is no much larger clone, and no base qualities were kept.

Source material: CD4+ T cells from PBMCs. The receptor was isolated from a woman younger than 45 in good health.

The CDR3 is CASSPIISDTQYF. The nucleotides are TGTGCCAGCAGCCCGATTATCTCAGATACGCAGTATTTT. This chain joins TRBV7-2 to TRBJ2-3, with no D gene named confidently. The CDR3 runs 13 amino acids, cysteine and phenylalanine included. The kept DNA is CDR3 alone, 39 bases in frame from the first base. The germline V gene provides CDR1 SGHTA and CDR2 FQGNSA. Cut back by 5 bases and 4 bases, the V and J ends lie 10 bases apart.